A selection of T cell receptor beta chains follows, all from one sample in a study of T cell changes during pregnancy in multiple sclerosis. Profiled with immunoSEQ multiplex PCR; TCRdb holds only in-frame clones, not every one. The data hold about 41,000 clones, with more than 85% observed a single time. The sequencing here drew on CD8+ T cells from peripheral blood mononuclear cells, taken in the third trimester of pregnancy. The receptor set was obtained from a female donor with multiple sclerosis, enrolled in a pregnancy study. CDR3s include the opening cysteine and the closing phenylalanine or tryptophan. The D gene is left open where the match is weak. Part of the rows lack a size; the others show once, few, many or a class for expanded clones.

clone_size	d_call	j_call	v_call	cdr3_aa	cdr3_nt
-	TRBD2	TRBJ2-1	TRBV7-6	CASSTSGVVYNEQFF	TGTGCCAGCAGCACGAGCGGGGTGGTCTACAATGAGCAGTTCTTC
-	-	TRBJ2-2	TRBV19	CASRQNTGELFF	TGTGCCAGTAGACAAAACACCGGGGAGCTGTTTTTT
-	-	TRBJ2-1	TRBV6-1	CASSEIGGSYNEQFF	TGTGCCAGCAGTGAAATCGGGGGATCTTACAATGAGCAGTTCTTC
-	TRBD1	TRBJ2-2	TRBV15	CATSRDRANTGELFF	TGTGCCACCAGCCGGGACAGGGCGAACACCGGGGAGCTGTTTTTT
-	TRBD1	TRBJ2-2	TRBV7-6	CASSLLWQGATGELFF	TGTGCCAGCAGCTTACTTTGGCAGGGGGCCACCGGGGAGCTGTTTTTT
-	-	TRBJ2-7	TRBV13	CASSLGQGGEQYF	TGTGCCAGCAGCTTAGGGCAGGGTGGGGAGCAGTACTTC
-	TRBD1	TRBJ2-7	TRBV2	CASSEGTGTYEQYF	TGTGCCAGCAGTGAGGGGACAGGAACCTACGAGCAGTACTTC
-	TRBD1	TRBJ1-2	TRBV6-5	CASSYPTGDGYTF	TGTGCCAGCAGTTACCCCACAGGGGATGGCTACACCTTC
-	TRBD2	TRBJ2-1	TRBV6-1	CASSEGLAWFPGDEQFF	TGTGCCAGCAGTGAAGGACTAGCGTGGTTCCCCGGCGATGAGCAGTTCTTC
-	TRBD2	TRBJ2-3	TRBV7-8	CASSSHIAGGLADTQYF	TGTGCCAGCAGCTCCCATATAGCGGGGGGGCTAGCAGATACGCAGTATTTT
-	-	TRBJ2-1	TRBV6-5	CASRDIVYDEQFF	TGTGCCAGCAGGGACATCGTTTACGATGAGCAGTTCTTC
-	-	TRBJ1-6	TRBV7-9	CASSLEGVPSYSPLHF	TGTGCCAGCAGCTTAGAGGGGGTTCCGTCGTATTCACCCCTCCACTTT
few	TRBD2	TRBJ2-3	TRBV18	CASSPPSGASTDTQYF	TGTGCCAGCTCACCACCTAGCGGGGCCTCCACAGATACGCAGTATTTT
-	TRBD2	TRBJ2-1	TRBV18	CASSPPASGVDNEQFF	TGTGCCAGCTCACCACCGGCTAGCGGGGTGGACAATGAGCAGTTCTTC
-	TRBD2	TRBJ2-7	TRBV13	CASSSRLAGDLRYEQYF	TGTGCCAGCAGCTCGCGACTAGCGGGAGATTTACGGTACGAGCAGTACTTC
-	-	TRBJ2-3	TRBV18	CASSPPIRDTDTQYF	TGTGCCAGCTCACCACCGATACGGGATACAGATACGCAGTATTTT
-	-	TRBJ1-1	TRBV27	CASSTDSGMNTEAFF	TGTGCCAGCAGTACGGACAGCGGAATGAACACTGAAGCTTTCTTT
-	-	TRBJ2-1	TRBV2	CASSDRSYGYNEQFF	TGTGCCAGCAGTGACCGCTCCTACGGCTACAATGAGCAGTTCTTC
-	TRBD2	TRBJ2-2	TRBV6-5	CASSYSGGDSAGELFF	TGTGCCAGCAGTTACAGCGGGGGTGATTCTGCCGGGGAGCTGTTTTTT
once	-	TRBJ1-1	TRBV4-3	CASSQDGVTALLNTEAFF	TGCGCCAGCAGCCAAGATGGGGTGACAGCTTTATTGAACACTGAAGCTTTCTTT
-	-	TRBJ1-1	TRBV7-9	CASSLVGRAGAFF	TGTGCCAGCAGCTTAGTTGGAAGGGCGGGGGCTTTCTTT
medium-sized	TRBD1	TRBJ2-3	TRBV4-3	CASSQGTGGADTQYF	TGCGCCAGCAGCCAAGGGACAGGGGGCGCAGATACGCAGTATTTT